The rows below give T cell receptor beta chains drawn from one sample of a study of blood T cell repertoires in COVID-19. The repertoire was sequenced with immunoSEQ multiplex PCR; TCRdb's copy has only in-frame clones and lacks some. This sample has under 400,000 clones, with roughly 90% found just once. The sequencing input was peripheral blood. These receptors were obtained from a woman aged 25 to 45 with COVID-19, enrolled during active disease. Both conserved end residues are trimmed from each CDR3. A D gene is named only where the DNA matches it firmly.

CDR3 protein: ATSDRMTGFNQPQH
V gene: TRBV24-1
D gene: TRBD1
J gene: TRBJ1-5

CDR3 protein: ASSLVGTGAGEQY
V gene: TRBV7-2
D gene: TRBD1
J gene: TRBJ2-7

CDR3 protein: ASSLDISYEQY
V gene: TRBV5-6
D gene: -
J gene: TRBJ2-7

CDR3 protein: ASSLDQGNYGYT
V gene: TRBV5-1
D gene: -
J gene: TRBJ1-2

CDR3 protein: ASSMREGEYEQY
V gene: TRBV19
D gene: TRBD2
J gene: TRBJ2-7

CDR3 protein: AWRGQGLTEAF
V gene: TRBV30
D gene: -
J gene: TRBJ1-1

CDR3 protein: ASGLSTGGSTLNTEAF
V gene: TRBV5-1
D gene: TRBD1
J gene: TRBJ1-1

CDR3 protein: ASSGRTGFDEKLF
V gene: TRBV6-5
D gene: TRBD1
J gene: TRBJ1-4

CDR3 protein: ASSSGGTGWTETQY
V gene: TRBV5-1
D gene: -
J gene: TRBJ2-5

CDR3 protein: ASSSYTEAF
V gene: TRBV28
D gene: -
J gene: TRBJ1-1

CDR3 protein: ASSSQGGGPEAF
V gene: TRBV5-6
D gene: TRBD1
J gene: TRBJ1-1

CDR3 protein: AWSGRTARGGYT
V gene: TRBV30
D gene: -
J gene: TRBJ1-2

CDR3 protein: ASSLSQRVIDTQY
V gene: TRBV27
D gene: -
J gene: TRBJ2-3

CDR3 protein: ASVQVGGTEAF
V gene: TRBV12-5
D gene: -
J gene: TRBJ1-1

CDR3 protein: ASGLFGGSSPKNIQY
V gene: TRBV6-4
D gene: TRBD2
J gene: TRBJ2-4

CDR3 protein: ASSQSSGMVF
V gene: TRBV3-1/TRBV3-2
D gene: -
J gene: TRBJ2-1

CDR3 protein: SATSSGGVRNEQF
V gene: TRBV29-1
D gene: -
J gene: TRBJ2-1

CDR3 protein: ASSLQGVNSPLH
V gene: TRBV27
D gene: -
J gene: TRBJ1-6

CDR3 protein: ASSTPLGTSGSNEQF
V gene: TRBV14
D gene: TRBD2
J gene: TRBJ2-1

CDR3 protein: ASTRDRGNEQY
V gene: TRBV2
D gene: TRBD1
J gene: TRBJ2-7

CDR3 protein: ASSLEQTASWQPQH
V gene: TRBV11-3
D gene: -
J gene: TRBJ1-5

CDR3 protein: ASSPPGREEEKLF
V gene: TRBV18
D gene: -
J gene: TRBJ1-4

CDR3 protein: ASSSSGQGGGYT
V gene: TRBV5-6
D gene: TRBD1
J gene: TRBJ1-2

CDR3 protein: ASSGRADSNTEAF
V gene: TRBV4-1
D gene: -
J gene: TRBJ1-1

CDR3 protein: ASSLDRDEKLF
V gene: TRBV27
D gene: TRBD1
J gene: TRBJ1-4

CDR3 protein: ASSLAGVETQY
V gene: TRBV6-2/TRBV6-3
D gene: TRBD2
J gene: TRBJ2-5

CDR3 protein: ASSFLGQDYGYT
V gene: TRBV27
D gene: TRBD1
J gene: TRBJ1-2

CDR3 protein: ASSQGTGQPQH
V gene: TRBV3-1/TRBV3-2
D gene: -
J gene: TRBJ1-5

CDR3 protein: ASSLMGRDDRETQY
V gene: TRBV28
D gene: -
J gene: TRBJ2-5

CDR3 protein: ASSFRTGPIEQF
V gene: TRBV7-9
D gene: TRBD1
J gene: TRBJ2-1

CDR3 protein: ASSSWASGSSQETQY
V gene: TRBV5-1
D gene: TRBD2
J gene: TRBJ2-5

CDR3 protein: ASSERVSNTEAF
V gene: TRBV5-1
D gene: -
J gene: TRBJ1-1

CDR3 protein: ASSPDLNYGYT
V gene: TRBV5-1
D gene: -
J gene: TRBJ1-2

CDR3 protein: ATKGQGNTEAF
V gene: TRBV10-3
D gene: -
J gene: TRBJ1-1

CDR3 protein: ASSWTAGLADYGYT
V gene: TRBV5-1
D gene: -
J gene: TRBJ1-2

CDR3 protein: ASSSRTGQMNTEAF
V gene: TRBV5-1
D gene: TRBD1
J gene: TRBJ1-1

CDR3 protein: ASSWSGQSSYEQY
V gene: TRBV27
D gene: -
J gene: TRBJ2-7

CDR3 protein: AWRPGTNEQF
V gene: TRBV30
D gene: -
J gene: TRBJ2-1

CDR3 protein: ASSFDRGVDQPQH
V gene: TRBV27
D gene: TRBD1
J gene: TRBJ1-5

CDR3 protein: ASSDRGAQPQH
V gene: TRBV2
D gene: TRBD1
J gene: TRBJ1-5

CDR3 protein: ASSLTGTSGETQY
V gene: TRBV7-3
D gene: TRBD2
J gene: TRBJ2-5

CDR3 protein: ASSAPDSGSGNTIY
V gene: TRBV5-4
D gene: -
J gene: TRBJ1-3

CDR3 protein: SASGGPSSSYNEQF
V gene: TRBV29-1
D gene: TRBD2
J gene: TRBJ2-1

CDR3 protein: ASSEAGGRLEGYT
V gene: TRBV6-1
D gene: -
J gene: TRBJ1-2

CDR3 protein: ASSLTATAGEKLF
V gene: TRBV3-1/TRBV3-2
D gene: -
J gene: TRBJ1-4